One and the same sample provided the 28 T cell receptor beta chains below, sequenced in a study of neoadjuvant anti-PD-1 for oral cavity cancer (dated by TCRdb to the early 2020s). Library preparation employed the immunoSEQ multiplex PCR assay. TCRdb took over this immuneACCESS table, retaining in-frame rearrangements with V and J assigned. Such tables are incomplete; in checked studies, under half of the missing clones stem from an unresolved V gene, and the remainder is unexplained. The sample table holds roughly 13,000 clones, of which 66% were seen once. 2% to 2.5% of the sample comes from the top ten. The sample's time point label, decoded: before neoadjuvant nivolumab. Material: PBMCs, obtained before nivolumab (anti-PD-1) treatment. These receptors came from a person aged 40 to 85 with oral cavity squamous cell carcinoma.

This chain links TRBV19 with TRBJ2-3; unclear D gene. Germline CDR1 reads LNHDA; CDR2 reads SQIVND (reference sequence). V dropped 7 bases and J dropped 6 bases, with 14 bases sitting between them. The CDR3 runs to 13 residues. DNA of the CDR3: TGTGCCAGTACTGCTAGGCCTAGGGATACGCAGTATTTT. Its translation is CASTARPRDTQYF.

The chain links TRBV6-1 to TRBJ1-1; D is perhaps TRBD1 (5 bases). This CDR3 is 13 amino acids long. Germline V gene sequence: CDR1 MNHNS, CDR2 SASEGT. Trimming removed 7 bases at V and 1 base at J, with 10 bases between. As DNA, the CDR3 is TGTGCCAGCACCTCTGACAGGAACACTGAAGCTTTCTTT. Amino acid sequence: CASTSDRNTEAFF.

The chain carries TRBV9 and TRBJ1-1, with 11 bases lining up with TRBD1. Germline trimming cut 3 bases from V and 5 bases from J; bases unmatched to any gene: 6. CDR1 is SGDLS and CDR2 is YYNGEE in the germline V gene. The CDR3 is 15 residues long. CDR3 loop: CASSAGQGAMTEAFF. Here the CDR3 DNA reads TGTGCCAGCAGCGCCGGACAGGGGGCGATGACTGAAGCTTTCTTT.

The CDR3 loop is CAIGTSGPYNEQFF. CDR3 DNA sequence: TGTGCCATCGGGACTAGCGGTCCCTACAATGAGCAGTTCTTC. The V gene is TRBV2, the J gene TRBJ2-1, with 11 bases matching TRBD2. The CDR3 loop spans 14 amino acids. The trim removed 10 bases at V and 2 bases at J, leaving 4 bases unmatched. Germline CDR1 reads SNHLY; CDR2 reads FYNNEI.

The chain carries TRBV9 and TRBJ2-3, with 12 bases that match TRBD2. The CDR3 is 15 residues long. Germline values: CDR1 SGDLS, CDR2 YYNGEE. The V gene end was trimmed by 3 bases and the J gene end by 3 bases; junction bases not matched to a gene: 2. The CDR3 nucleotides read TGTGCCAGCAGCGCTAGCGGGGGGGCGACAGATACGCAGTATTTT. Protein: CASSASGGATDTQYF.

This chain uses TRBV2 with TRBJ1-1, with D uncertain. The length of the CDR3 is 12 residues. Germline V lookup: CDR1 SNHLY, CDR2 FYNNEI. The V gene lost 8 bases and the J gene lost 1 base, with 8 bases spanning the gap. CDR3 nucleotide sequence: TGTGCCAGCGGGTTCTCGAACACTGAAGCTTTCTTT. This codes for CASGFSNTEAFF.

The rearrangement joins TRBV6-1 to TRBJ1-1; possible D gene TRBD1, 6 bases. The V gene lost 6 bases and the J gene lost 9 bases, with 11 bases spanning the gap. In germline, CDR1 is MNHNS, CDR2 SASEGT. The CDR3 sequence is 11 residues long. CDR3 protein: CASRDSSKAFF. The CDR3, as DNA: TGTGCCAGCAGGGACAGCTCAAAAGCTTTCTTT.

This clone was picked up a small number of times. The CDR3 reads CASSNTGRAFF. The DNA of the CDR3 is TGCGCCAGCAGCAATACAGGGAGAGCTTTCTTT. This chain connects TRBV4-1 to TRBJ1-1; possible D gene TRBD1, 6 bases. There are 11 residues in the CDR3. Germline V gene data show CDR1 as MGHRA and CDR2 as YSYEKL. The V end was cut by 5 bases, the J end by 10 bases, with 11 bases between.

The gene calls are TRBV7-2 and TRBJ1-1, with D possibly TRBD1 on 6 matching bases. The V and J ends lost 8 bases and 0 bases respectively, with 10 bases between them. Per germline, CDR1 SGHTA and CDR2 FQGNSA. This CDR3 has 13 amino acids. This CDR3 reads CASLGQLNTEAFF. CDR3 coding DNA: TGTGCCAGCCTCGGACAGCTGAACACTGAAGCTTTCTTT.

The chain combines TRBV2 with TRBJ1-5; D uncertain. This CDR3 is built from 12 residues. The V gene lost 2 bases and the J gene lost 5 bases, with 4 bases spanning the gap. Germline assignment: CDR1 SNHLY and CDR2 FYNNEI. In DNA form, the CDR3 reads TGTGCCAGCAGTGAATACTATCAGCCCCAGCATTTT. It is translated as CASSEYYQPQHF.

The V and J genes are TRBV6-1 and TRBJ2-6; D tentatively reads TRBD1 or TRBD2 (6 bases each). The CDR3 is 15 residues long. Germline CDR1 reads MNHNS; CDR2 reads SASEGT. V was clipped by 10 bases and J by 2 bases, with 15 bases between them. The CDR3 nucleotides are TGTGCCATAAAGGGGGGAATCACTGGGGCCAACGTCCTGACTTTC. Residues: CAIKGGITGANVLTF.

This chain links TRBV6-1 with TRBJ2-5; possibly TRBD1 or TRBD2 for D (6 bases each). Germline-derived CDR1 and CDR2 are MNHNS and SASEGT. The CDR3 extends over 15 amino acids. Trimming cost V 2 bases and J 5 bases, with 15 bases left between them. CDR3 in amino acids: CASSEIKGGRETQYF. In DNA, the CDR3 is TGTGCCAGCAGTGAAATCAAAGGGGGGCGGGAGACCCAGTACTTC.

This clone has more than one count but fewer than ten. The V gene is TRBV5-1, the J gene TRBJ2-1; 11 bases match TRBD2. J lost 6 bases, V lost 2 bases, and 4 bases had no gene match. Per germline, CDR1 SGHRS and CDR2 YFSETQ. The CDR3 sequence is 15 residues long. CDR3 in amino acids: CASSFTSGGLNEQFF. In DNA, the CDR3 is TGCGCCAGCAGCTTTACTAGCGGGGGCCTCAATGAGCAGTTCTTC.

This clone was seen only a few times. The gene calls are TRBV5-1 and TRBJ1-5; 7 nucleotides align to TRBD1. This CDR3 has 16 amino acids. Germline V CDR1 and CDR2: SGHRS, YFSETQ. V lost 0 bases, J lost 2 bases, and 5 bases stayed unmatched. In nucleotides, the CDR3 is TGCGCCAGCAGCTTGGTGCCCGGACAGGGCAATCAGCCCCAGCATTTT. Amino acid sequence: CASSLVPGQGNQPQHF.

V gene TRBV29-1 combines with J gene TRBJ1-1; the D gene is possibly TRBD1 (6 bases). The CDR3 runs to 13 residues. Looked up from germline, CDR1 is SQVTM and CDR2 is ANQGSEA. V was clipped by 4 bases and J by 4 bases, with 13 bases between them. The CDR3 region has the DNA TGCAGCGTTGTGCAGGGGCTAACCACTGAAGCTTTCTTT. Translated: CSVVQGLTTEAFF.

The chain links TRBV5-6 to TRBJ2-5; TRBD2 might be the D (6 bases). This CDR3 spans 14 amino acids. V was trimmed by 2 bases and J by 5 bases, leaving 13 bases between them. CDR1 is SGHDT and CDR2 is YYEEEE in the germline V gene. This CDR3 reads CASSFTSPLETQYF. The CDR3 DNA reads TGTGCCAGCAGCTTTACTAGCCCGCTTGAGACCCAGTACTTC.

The chain employs TRBV28 and TRBJ1-6; D unclear. This CDR3 is 15 amino acids long. In germline, CDR1 is MDHEN, CDR2 SYDVKM. Trimming removed 10 bases from V and 0 bases from J, with 13 bases in between. DNA for the CDR3: TGTGCCACGACTGTGTCAAGCTCCTATAATTCACCCCTCCACTTT. Protein sequence: CATTVSSSYNSPLHF.

V usage is TRBV5-8 and J usage is TRBJ1-6; 9 nucleotides line up with TRBD1. This CDR3 has 14 amino acids. In germline, CDR1 is SGHTS, CDR2 YDEGEE. After removal of 5 bases from V and 8 bases from J, the junction contained 5 bases not matched to a gene. The CDR3 region has the DNA TGTGCCAGCAGTAAGGGACAGGGTGATTCACCCCTCCACTTT. It is translated as CASSKGQGDSPLHF.

The chain couples TRBV5-1 to TRBJ2-5, with TRBD2 identical over 11 bases. The CDR3 contains 15 residues. Germline V CDR1 and CDR2: SGHRS, YFSETQ. Unmatched junction bases numbered 3, after V lost 4 bases and J lost 1 base. The CDR3 reads CASSPGTSGQETQYF. The CDR3 region has the DNA TGCGCCAGCAGCCCCGGGACTAGCGGCCAAGAGACCCAGTACTTC.

Written as DNA, the CDR3 is TGCGCCAGCAGCTCCCCTCGGACTAGCGGGGGGGGGCAGCAGTTCTTC. Translated: CASSSPRTSGGGQQFF. The rearrangement uses TRBV5-1 and TRBJ2-1; 15 bases fit TRBD2. V shed 3 bases, J shed 11 bases, and the junction held 9 bases outside the gene matches. CDR3 size: 16 residues. Germline-derived CDR1 and CDR2 are SGHRS and YFSETQ.

V usage is TRBV7-8 and J usage is TRBJ2-2; D gene uncertain. The CDR3 has 12 residues. The V end was cut by 3 bases, the J end by 7 bases, with 6 bases between. Germline V gives CDR1 SGHVS, CDR2 FQNEAQ. The CDR3 is CASSFSVGELFF. The CDR3 region has the DNA TGTGCCAGCAGCTTCTCCGTCGGGGAGCTGTTTTTT.

V is TRBV4-2 and J is TRBJ2-1; the D is unclear. CDR1 and CDR2 from the germline V gene are LGHNA and YNFKEQ. Trimming took off 4 bases at V and 8 bases at J, with 9 bases between the two ends. This CDR3 comprises 12 residues. Here the CDR3 reads CASSLDEDEQFF. In DNA form, the CDR3 reads TGTGCCAGCAGCCTAGATGAGGATGAGCAGTTCTTC.

The chain employs TRBV11-2 and TRBJ2-5; 9 bases map to TRBD2. Germline V gene lookup returns CDR1 SGHAT and CDR2 FQNNGV. Germline trimming cut 1 base from V and 4 bases from J; bases unmatched to any gene: 1. The length of the CDR3 is 14 residues. CDR3 residues: CASSLGSGGETQYF. The CDR3 DNA reads as TGTGCCAGCAGCTTAGGTAGCGGGGGAGAGACCCAGTACTTC.

The chain links TRBV10-1 to TRBJ2-7; 7 nucleotides align to TRBD2. J was trimmed by 5 bases and V by 10 bases; bases with no gene match: 11. The CDR3 contains 13 residues. CDR1 WNHNN and CDR2 SYGVQD come from the germline V gene (reference sequence). The DNA of the CDR3 is TGCGCCATCCCCCCAAAGGGAGGGCACGAGCAGTACTTC. Translating it yields CAIPPKGGHEQYF.

V gene TRBV28 combines with J gene TRBJ1-5; 7 bases are a match to TRBD1. Germline CDR1 reads MDHEN; CDR2 reads SYDVKM. Trimming cost V 2 bases and J 2 bases; bases outside gene matches: 9. This CDR3 has 17 amino acids. CDR3 region: CASSLMGQRAGNQPQHF. DNA of the CDR3: TGTGCCAGCAGTTTAATGGGACAGAGAGCTGGCAATCAGCCCCAGCATTTT.

This chain connects TRBV5-1 to TRBJ2-3; 11 bases are shared with TRBD2. Germline CDR1 reads SGHRS; CDR2 reads YFSETQ. The CDR3 covers 17 residues. V dropped 2 bases and J dropped 0; count of bases not matched to a gene: 5. CDR3 bases: TGCGCCAGCAGCTTTGGACTAGCGGGCCTTAGCACAGATACGCAGTATTTT. Its protein product is CASSFGLAGLSTDTQYF. The full variable domain, rest sourced from reference TRBV5-1 and TRBJ2-3, is KAGVTQTPRYLIKTRGQQVTLSCSPISGHRSVSWYQQTPGQGLQFLFEYFSETQRNKGNFPGRFSGRQFSNSRSEMNVSTLELGDSALYLCASSFGLAGLSTDTQYFGPGTRLTVL.

The chain combines TRBV7-8 with TRBJ2-5; 8 nucleotides match TRBD2. This CDR3 has 22 residues. The junction had 30 bases not matched to a gene; V was cut back by 5 bases and J by 4 bases. Germline assignment: CDR1 SGHVS and CDR2 FQNEAQ. DNA for the CDR3: TGTGCCAGCAGCCTAACTCGGCGGAGCGGGGGCGAATTATCTAATAAAGGAGAGACCCAGTACTTC. Its protein is CASSLTRRSGGELSNKGETQYF.

The chain recombines TRBV7-9 with TRBJ1-2; 9 positions match TRBD1. Unmatched junction bases numbered 11, after V lost 5 bases and J lost 4 bases. This CDR3 contains 16 residues. In germline, CDR1 is SEHNR, CDR2 FQNEAQ (reference sequence). This CDR3 reads CASSTWTGEHLYGYTF. The CDR3 DNA follows: TGTGCCAGCAGCACCTGGACAGGGGAACACCTCTATGGCTACACCTTC.